This passage covers 6 T cell receptor beta chains from one sample sequenced in a study of T cell responses to AZD1222 COVID-19 vaccine. Only in-frame clones appear in the TCRdb table, and some are missing; sequencing was by immunoSEQ multiplex PCR. The table lists about 120,000 clones, about 92% of them singletons. The starting material was peripheral blood, obtained on day 0 of AZD1222 vaccination. The receptors shown here come from an adult in good health.

This chain links TRBV5-4 with TRBJ2-1; 8 nucleotides line up with TRBD1. V dropped 4 bases and J dropped 6; count of bases not matched to a gene: 9. This CDR3 region has 15 residues. Germline V gene sequence: CDR1 SGHNT, CDR2 YYREEE (reference sequence). The CDR3 spells CASSPGTGIINEQFF. The CDR3 coding sequence is TGTGCCAGCAGCCCCGGGACAGGTATCATCAATGAGCAGTTCTTC.

The V call is TRBV19, the J call TRBJ1-5; TRBD1 aligns across 9 bases. Germline CDR1 is LNHDA and CDR2 is SQIVND (reference sequence). The CDR3 totals 15 residues. V dropped 5 bases and J dropped 7; count of bases not matched to a gene: 9. CDR3 coding DNA: TGTGCCAGTAGTGAACAGGGGGCGGGCAGGCAGCCCCAGCATTTT. This encodes CASSEQGAGRQPQHF.

This chain joins TRBV3-1 (or the pseudogene TRBV3-2) and TRBJ2-7; D call uncertain. Germline assignment: CDR1 LGHDT and CDR2 YNNKEL (reference sequence). V was shortened by 1 base and J by 6 bases, with 7 bases between the two germline ends. This CDR3 has 12 residues. This chain's CDR3 is CASSQGPSEQYF. The CDR3 DNA follows: TGTGCCAGCAGCCAAGGTCCTAGCGAGCAGTACTTC.

The CDR3 region is CASSYSSWTSRDEQYF. CDR3 bases: TGTGCCAGCAGTTACTCGAGTTGGACTAGTCGCGACGAGCAGTACTTC. The chain couples TRBV6-2 or TRBV6-3 to TRBJ2-7; 7 bases agree with TRBD2. Germline CDR1 reads MNHEY; CDR2 reads SVGEGT. The CDR3 length is 16 residues. V was clipped by 0 bases and J by 5 bases; unmatched bases: 10.

The CDR3 coding sequence is TGTGCCAGCAGCTCCACTAAAACCGACAGGGACGGTTCCTACTATGGCTACACCTTC. Encoded protein: CASSSTKTDRDGSYYGYTF. The rearrangement joins TRBV7-9 to TRBJ1-2, with 7 bases aligning to TRBD1. Germline V gene lookup returns CDR1 SEHNR and CDR2 FQNEAQ (reference sequence). The junction had 20 bases not matched to a gene; V was cut back by 4 bases and J by 3 bases. This CDR3 region has 19 residues. Supplemented by reference TRBV7-9 and TRBJ1-2, the full variable domain reads DTGVSQNPRHKITKRGQNVTFRCDPISEHNRLYWYRQTLGQGPEFLTYFQNEAQLEKSRLLSDRFSAERPKGSFSTLEIQRTEQGDSAMYLCASSSTKTDRDGSYYGYTFGSGTRLTVV.

This chain uses TRBV2 with TRBJ2-1; 15 bases match TRBD2. The ends lost 7 bases at V and 5 bases at J; junction bases unmatched: 9. Germline assignment: CDR1 SNHLY and CDR2 FYNNEI. This CDR3 spans 17 amino acids. The CDR3 bases are TGTGCCAGCACCCCCCCGGGACTAGCGGGAGGAGACAATGAGCAGTTCTTC. It is translated as CASTPPGLAGGDNEQFF.